Listed below are T cell receptor beta chains from one sample, sequenced in a study of cytomegalovirus exposure and HLA in healthy donors. Sequencing was performed with immunoSEQ multiplex PCR; in TCRdb, only in-frame clones are kept and a portion is missing. This sample has approximately 120,000 clones, with about 84% found just once. The sequenced sample was PBMCs. These receptors originate from a man aged 40-50 years in good health and CMV-seronegative. Both conserved end residues are part of each CDR3.

cdr3_aa cdr3_length j_call v_call
CASSLASRGNQPQHF 15 TRBJ1-5 TRBV7-2
CAIRPSAGANVPTF 14 TRBJ2-6 TRBV10-3
CSVEGQHRETQYF 13 TRBJ2-5 TRBV29-1
CASSLVHRMIYEQYF 15 TRBJ2-7 TRBV11-2
CASGPIGQYSYEQYF 15 TRBJ2-7 TRBV12-5
CASRPGTGVSEAFF 14 TRBJ1-1 TRBV7-9
CASSFQGLLYGYTF 14 TRBJ1-2 TRBV7-2
CASSLRGNNEQFF 13 TRBJ2-1 TRBV7-2
CASSLLQGGSPLHF 14 TRBJ1-6 TRBV7-9
CSARDSYEQYF 11 NA TRBV20-1
CASSPGMFNEQFF 13 TRBJ2-1 TRBV4-1
CASSYSSRNQPQHF 14 TRBJ1-5 TRBV6-5
CASTCREIAGEQYF 14 TRBJ2-7 TRBV6-1
CASSLGGGASEQFF 14 TRBJ2-1 TRBV5-6
CASSLLSNSPLHF 13 TRBJ1-6 TRBV6-4
CASHDHRENTEAFF 14 TRBJ1-1 TRBV19
CASSLVRIAGGYNEQFF 17 TRBJ2-1 TRBV11-2
CASSSMVDTQYF 12 TRBJ2-3 TRBV5-1
CASSHSLKGARDGEAFF 17 TRBJ1-1 TRBV16
CASSFYRNRDQETQYF 16 TRBJ2-5 TRBV7-9
CASSLRQGDEKLFF 14 TRBJ1-4 TRBV5-4
CASSPDRGSPLHF 13 TRBJ1-6 TRBV4-1
CAWSVGRGNTEAFF 14 TRBJ1-1 TRBV30
CASSPRRNEKLFF 13 TRBJ1-4 TRBV7-2
CSALPGDTQYF 11 TRBJ2-3 TRBV20-1